What follows are 7 T cell receptor beta chains derived from one specimen sequenced in a study of high-grade serous ovarian cancer treatment subgroups. The tumor samples were collected prior to definitive surgery or chemotherapy. Generated by immunoSEQ multiplex PCR, the TCRdb table keeps only in-frame clones and is missing some. The profile shows about 16,000 clones, roughly 70% of them singletons. Sequencing input: tumor tissue. The receptors were gathered from a human donor with high-grade serous ovarian cancer.

V and J are TRBV9 and TRBJ2-5, with TRBD2 identical over 10 bases. The V gene's germline CDR1 is SGDLS and CDR2 YYNGEE. The V segment lost 4 bases and the J segment 5 bases; nucleotides outside the gene matches: 23. This CDR3 is built from 20 residues. Here the CDR3 reads CASSSLTGILSGGLRETQYF. In DNA form, the CDR3 reads TGTGCCAGCAGCTCCTTGACAGGGATCCTTAGCGGGGGGCTCCGGGAGACCCAGTACTTC.

The V gene is TRBV7-3, the J gene TRBJ2-3; 10 bases line up with TRBD2. Germline-derived CDR1 and CDR2 are SGHTA and FQGTGA. The V segment lost 1 base and the J segment 4 bases; nucleotides outside the gene matches: 5. The CDR3 has 16 residues. The CDR3: CASSLRSGGAPDTQYF. The CDR3 coding sequence is TGTGCCAGCAGCTTAAGAAGCGGGGGGGCCCCAGATACGCAGTATTTT.

The J gene is TRBJ1-1, the V gene TRBV6-5; a possible D gene is TRBD1 (6 bases). Trimming cost V 6 bases and J 4 bases, with 15 bases left between them. The CDR3 contains 14 residues. Germline V gene data show CDR1 as MNHEY and CDR2 as SVGAGI. As DNA, the CDR3 is TGTGCCAGCAGGCGGGACAACCGCGGCACTGAAGCTTTCTTT. This sequence encodes CASRRDNRGTEAFF.

The rearrangement joins TRBV5-5 to TRBJ2-7; D is possibly TRBD2 (6 bases). V was clipped by 0 bases and J by 6 bases, with 19 bases between them. The CDR3 covers 16 residues. The germline gives CDR1 SGHKS, CDR2 YYEKEE (reference sequence). The CDR3 sequence is CASSLAPGTPEGEQYF. The CDR3 DNA reads as TGTGCCAGCAGCTTGGCCCCGGGGACCCCGGAGGGCGAGCAGTACTTC.

The chain recombines TRBV23-1 with TRBJ2-7; TRBD1 aligns across 7 bases. TRBV23-1 belongs to the ORF category, with a function that is uncertain. With 2 bases clipped from V and 0 bases from J, the junction kept 7 bases outside the gene matches. The CDR3 has 16 residues. CDR3 amino acids: CASSQPGQTFSYEQYF. Here the CDR3 DNA reads TGCGCCAGCAGTCAACCGGGACAGACCTTCTCCTACGAGCAGTACTTC.

In DNA form, the CDR3 reads TGTGCCAGCTCACAGCAGGGGGACTCTGGAAACACCATATATTTT. This translates into CASSQQGDSGNTIYF. This chain connects TRBV18 to TRBJ1-3; 7 bases line up with TRBD1. CDR3 size: 15 residues. The germline gives CDR1 KGHSH, CDR2 LQKENI. Trimming at V came to 4 bases and at J to 0 bases, leaving 3 bases not matched to a gene.

Turning to this clone: The junction departs from the called germline gene at one end, perhaps through a read error. Other DNA sequences from this sample encode an identical CDR3 as well. This chain uses TRBV19 with TRBJ1-1, with 10 bases matching TRBD1. Per germline, CDR1 LNHDA and CDR2 SQIVND (reference sequence). This CDR3 is 22 amino acids long. The CDR3 DNA follows: TGCGCCAGTAGTATAGACATGGGGACAGGGGAGTTCCAGGGGGTAATGAACACTGAAGCTTTCTTT. It encodes CASSIDMGTGEFQGVMNTEAFF. Filled out from reference TRBV19 and TRBJ1-1, the complete variable domain reads DGGITQSPKYLFRKEGQNVTLSCEQNLNHDAMYWYRQDPGQGLRLIYYSQIVNDFQKGDIAEGYSVSREKKESFPLTVTSAQKNPTAFYLCASSIDMGTGEFQGVMNTEAFFGQGTRLTVV.